This is a list of T cell receptor beta chains from one sample in a study of technical replicates of blood from a handful of donors. Method: immunoSEQ multiplex PCR; TCRdb's copy keeps in-frame clones and lacks some. The data show over 55,000 clones, around 87% seen once. Sequencing was done on a sample of PBMCs. The receptors derive from a human donor in good health. Some clones in this sample may be carry-over from other donors' samples. Each CDR3 is given with its conserved first and last residue. D genes are given only for firm matches. Only some rows state a clone size, as once, few, many or a class for expanded clones.

D gene,V gene,clone size,J gene,CDR3 DNA,CDR3 protein
.,TRBV7-3,.,TRBJ2-1,TGTGCCAGCAGCTTAGGGAGGACCTCCTACAATGAGCAGTTCTTC,CASSLGRTSYNEQFF
.,TRBV7-8,once,TRBJ1-1,TGTGCCAGCAGCCGCCTACAGGGTTTGAACACTGAAGCTTTCTTT,CASSRLQGLNTEAFF
TRBD1,TRBV2,.,TRBJ2-7,TGTGCAATCGAGAGGGCAGGGGGCTACGAGCAGTACTTC,CAIERAGGYEQYF
TRBD2,TRBV7-9,once,TRBJ2-1,TGTGCCAGCAGCTTAGTTCCTAGCGGTTATACAATGGAGCAGTTCTTC,CASSLVPSGYTMEQFF
.,TRBV4-1,.,TRBJ1-2,TGCGCCAGCAGCCAAGACACGGACTATGGCTACACCTTC,CASSQDTDYGYTF
TRBD2,TRBV7-9,.,TRBJ2-7,TGTGCCAGCAGCCGACAACTAGCGGGCGCCTACGAGCAGTACTTC,CASSRQLAGAYEQYF
TRBD2,TRBV7-9,.,TRBJ2-1,TGTGCCAGCAGCTTAGTTAGCGGGACGATGGTCAATGAGCAGTTCTTC,CASSLVSGTMVNEQFF
TRBD1,TRBV30,few,TRBJ1-1,TGTGCCTGGAGCCAACAGGGGCTAACTGAAGCTTTCTTT,CAWSQQGLTEAFF
.,TRBV10-3,.,TRBJ1-2,TGTGCCATCAGTGAAGGCAGCGTGAACTATGGCTACACCTTC,CAISEGSVNYGYTF
.,TRBV2,.,TRBJ1-6,TGTGCCAGCAGTGGTCCGGGGGGGAATAATTCACCCCTCCACTTT,CASSGPGGNNSPLHF
.,TRBV2,few,TRBJ1-2,TGTGCCAGCAGTTGGGAGGGACAAGTTTCCTATGGCTACACCTTC,CASSWEGQVSYGYTF